This paragraph covers one T cell receptor (beta chain) sequence. Its binding antigen is unknown. No much larger clonotype is one base removed from it; base qualities were not supplied. Genomic DNA was extracted from sorted cells for sequencing of the TCRbeta CDR3 region. TCRbeta CDR3 regions were sequenced using the immunoSEQ Assay. The source is immuneACCESS, and TCRdb retained only in-frame sequences with V and J called. Part of the clones is not carried over; for the studies checked, unresolved V genes explain less than half of this, and the remainder is unexplained. In all, the sample holds tens of thousands of clones, and roughly 82% of those were seen once. Jointly, the top ten make up approximately 35% of the sample. This sample stems from a study of OX40 agonist ivuxolimab in advanced cancers. About the study as a whole: Ivuxolimab was a fully human IgG2 agonistic monoclonal antibody targeting the costimulatory receptor OX40 (CD134). Intravenous ivuxolimab was administered to patients every 2 weeks at six dose levels: 0.01, 0.1, 0.3, 1.5, 3 and 10 mg/kg. Of the roughly 54 patients in dose escalation, 19 had hepatocellular carcinoma, roughly 15 had melanoma, 9 had renal cell carcinoma and 9 had head and neck cancer. In the dose-escalation cohort, more than 80% of patients were male, and the mean age was roughly 56 years with a range of roughly 23 to 79. Prior anti-PD-1, anti-PD-L1 or anti-CTLA-4 therapy was permitted, and approximately 41% of dose-escalation patients had received checkpoint inhibitors. Three dose-escalation patients achieved partial responses, one with hepatocellular carcinoma and two with cutaneous melanoma. Peripheral TCRbeta sequencing was intended to test whether TCR sequence diversity was altered and clonal T-cell expansion was caused by ivuxolimab. The paper describes the monotherapy dose-escalation part (N ≈ 50 patients) of the phase I trial of ivuxolimab. What the authors observed across the whole study: After ivuxolimab, CD8+ T cells had more expanded clones than CD4+ T cells on average. Clonal expansion of both CD4+ and CD8+ blood T cells was observed from baseline to week 6 at doses 0.1 to 3.0 mg/kg. In partial responders in the 0.1-3.0 mg/kg groups, normalized peripheral clonal expansion was found to be among the lowest, especially among CD8+ T cells. The antigen specificity of the clonally expanded peripheral T cells was not determined. Low levels of normalized T-cell clonal expansion were also shown by some nonresponding patients.

Patients with autoimmune disease history or receiving systemic immunosuppression were excluded from the trial. Peripheral blood for TCR sequencing was drawn from every dose cohort at baseline, at cycle 4 day 1 and at cycle 7 day 1. Samples came from an open-label, multicenter, first-in-human phase I dose-escalation trial of ivuxolimab. Adults with locally advanced or metastatic head and neck squamous cell, hepatocellular, melanoma or renal cell carcinoma were enrolled in the trial. Before TCR sequencing, CD4+ T cells and CD8+ T cells from peripheral blood were sorted into separate populations. Measured from the cysteine to the phenylalanine, the CDR3 is 14 residues long. Just CDR3 DNA is preserved here, 42 bases in frame from base 1. Based on the germline V gene, the CDR1 and CDR2 sequences are MNHNS and SASEGT. The V end loses 2 bases and the J end loses 7 bases, and a stretch of 14 bases separates them.

This sequence originates from an adult with an advanced solid tumor such as melanoma, head and neck, liver or kidney cancer. The sequenced sample was CD4+ or CD8+ T cells sorted from blood, obtained in a trial of the OX40 agonist ivuxolimab. The rearrangement joined TRBV6-1 to TRBJ1-2; a confident D gene designation cannot be given. The encoded CDR3 is CASSEMTVVSGYTF. The sequenced DNA is TGTGCCAGCAGTGAAATGACGGTCGTTAGTGGCTACACCTTC.